In this sample, the clone carrying this T cell receptor beta chain turned up a few times. The antigen remains unidentified. The entry originates in a study of CD8 T cells in ankylosing spondylitis. The study, taken as a whole, reports: A motif of 7 to 9 highly homologous TCR beta variants was seen as apparently characteristic of ankylosing spondylitis blood. In ankylosing spondylitis patients, matched synovial fluid reportedly showed significant enrichment of disease-linked clones.

One entry per CDR3 protein results from TCRdb running MiXCR on the 5' RACE reads. The repertoire consists of around 150,000 distinct CDR3 sequences, with under 45% occurring once and the leading ten covering nearly 15%. This CDR3 has 16 residues. The germline V gene has CDR1 DFQATT and CDR2 SNEGSKA (reference sequence). Trimming took off 4 bases at V and 0 bases at J, with 17 bases between the two ends. Sequencing was done on a sample of synovial fluid, either unsorted or a sorted T cell fraction (not recorded which). The source of this sequence is a male donor with ankylosing spondylitis. The chain links TRBV20-1 to TRBJ2-3; D tentatively reads TRBD1 or TRBD2 (5 bases each). In DNA form, the CDR3 reads TGCAGTGCTACACGCCTTAGGGGAGTTAGCACAGATACGCAGTATTTT. Its translation is CSATRLRGVSTDTQYF.